Included here is one TCR beta chain sequence, with context. An end of the junction differs from the germline gene, which may be a read error. The germline V gene has CDR1 SSHAT and CDR2 FNYEAQ (reference sequence). The CDR3 is made up of 15 amino acids. Measured with immunoSEQ multiplex PCR; TCRdb has only the in-frame clones, and not every one. Of around 250,000 clones listed, roughly 86% are singletons. This sample stems from a study of blood T cell repertoires in COVID-19. At the level of the study: From the United States, Italy and Spain came samples of acute and convalescent COVID-19.

Sequencing used peripheral blood. This clonotype was obtained from a middle-aged man with active or convalescent COVID-19. The V gene is TRBV7-7, the J gene TRBJ1-3, with TRBD1 as a possible D gene (6 bases). The CDR3 coding sequence is TGTGCTAGCAGCGTACAGGGTACACCTGGAAACACCATATATTTT. Translated, it gives CASSVQGTPGNTIYF.